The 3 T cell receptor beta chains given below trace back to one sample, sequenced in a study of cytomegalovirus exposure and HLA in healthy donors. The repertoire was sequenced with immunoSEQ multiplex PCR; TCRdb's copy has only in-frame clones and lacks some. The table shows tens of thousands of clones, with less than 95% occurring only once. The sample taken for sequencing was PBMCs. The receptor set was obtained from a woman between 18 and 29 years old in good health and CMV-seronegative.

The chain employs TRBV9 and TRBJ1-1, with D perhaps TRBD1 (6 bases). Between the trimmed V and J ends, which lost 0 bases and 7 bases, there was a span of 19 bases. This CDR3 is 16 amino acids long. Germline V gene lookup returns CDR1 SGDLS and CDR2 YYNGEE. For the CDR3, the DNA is TGTGCCAGCAGCGTAGATGAAGGGGGAACCCCCTATGAAGCTTTCTTT. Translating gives CASSVDEGGTPYEAFF.

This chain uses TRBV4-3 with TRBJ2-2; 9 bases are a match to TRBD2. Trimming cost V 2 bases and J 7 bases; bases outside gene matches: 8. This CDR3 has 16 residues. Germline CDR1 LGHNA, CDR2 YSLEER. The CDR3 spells CASSQPSGGKVGELFF. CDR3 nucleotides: TGCGCCAGCAGCCAACCGAGCGGGGGGAAAGTCGGGGAGCTGTTTTTT.

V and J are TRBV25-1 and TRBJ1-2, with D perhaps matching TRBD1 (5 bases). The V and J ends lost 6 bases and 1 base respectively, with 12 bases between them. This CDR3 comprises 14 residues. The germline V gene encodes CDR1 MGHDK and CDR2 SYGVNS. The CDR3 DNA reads TGTGCCAGCAGAAAGACGGGGGATAACTATGGCTACACCTTC. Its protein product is CASRKTGDNYGYTF.